This is a list of T cell receptor beta chains from one sample in a study of identifying expanded T cells in peripheral blood. Profiling relied on immunoSEQ multiplex PCR, and the TCRdb table lists in-frame clones only, not all of them. This sample yields some 120,000 clones, of which approximately 80% are seen a single time; 2.5% to 3.5% belongs to the top ten. Sequenced input: blood. The source of these receptors is a person aged 18-69 years in good health. Both conserved end residues are part of each CDR3. A D gene is named only where the DNA matches it firmly. For some rows the clone size is stated as once, few or many, or as a class when expanded; others skip it.

cdr3_nt	cdr3_aa	v_call	d_call	clone_size	j_call	cdr3_length
TGTGCCAGCAGCAGGACAGGGGCCGGCAATCAGCCCCAGCATTTT	CASSRTGAGNQPQHF	TRBV5-6	TRBD1	NA	TRBJ1-5	15
TGTGCCAGCAGCGCCAGGGGTCGCAATAACTATGGCTACACCTTC	CASSARGRNNYGYTF	TRBV9	NA	NA	TRBJ1-2	15
TGTGCCAGCAGTGACGACCCCTTGACCGGGGAGCTGTTTTTT	CASSDDPLTGELFF	TRBV2	NA	NA	TRBJ2-2	14
TGTGCCAGCAGGGGAACAGGGGCCACCGGGGAGCTGTTTTTT	CASRGTGATGELFF	TRBV7-2	TRBD1	NA	TRBJ2-2	14
TGTGCCAGCTCAATCTATCCAGGGGATGGCTACACCTTC	CASSIYPGDGYTF	TRBV18	NA	once	TRBJ1-2	13
TGCGCCAGCAGCCCGGCCGGGGTAGCGGTTGGGAGGGATACGCAGTATTTT	CASSPAGVAVGRDTQYF	TRBV5-1	NA	NA	TRBJ2-3	17
TGTGCCAGCACCTCCCCAACAGGGACTGAAGCTTTCTTT	CASTSPTGTEAFF	TRBV27	NA	few	TRBJ1-1	13
TGTGCCAGCAGCTTTAACATGAACACTGAAGCTTTCTTT	CASSFNMNTEAFF	TRBV11-2	NA	NA	TRBJ1-1	13
TGTGCCAGCAGCGGCGGGGGGGCAATTGTAAATGAGCAGTTCTTC	CASSGGGAIVNEQFF	TRBV9	TRBD2	NA	TRBJ2-1	15
TGTGCCAGCAGCTTAGGAGCGGCGCTAGCGGGGGTAGAGACCCAGTACTTC	CASSLGAALAGVETQYF	TRBV7-9	TRBD2	NA	TRBJ2-5	17
TGTGCCAGTTCGAGAGGCAGTAGCTCCTACAATGAGCAGTTCTTC	CASSRGSSSYNEQFF	TRBV19	NA	NA	TRBJ2-1	15
TGTGCCAGCCGGGACGGATGGACTGAAGCTTTCTTT	CASRDGWTEAFF	TRBV21-1	NA	NA	TRBJ1-1	12
TGCGCCAGCAGCCAAAGTCTAGCGGGGGGAACTAACAATGAGCAGTTCTTC	CASSQSLAGGTNNEQFF	TRBV4-1	TRBD2	NA	TRBJ2-1	17
TGCGCCAGCAGTGTTACGGAAACCTACGAGCAGTACTTC	CASSVTETYEQYF	TRBV10-2	NA	few	TRBJ2-7	13
TGTGCCAGTAGTATATGGGGGGAACATCTCTATGGCTACACCTTC	CASSIWGEHLYGYTF	TRBV19	NA	NA	TRBJ1-2	15
TGCGCCAGCAGCCATTTAGCTGAGGGCAACGAGCAGTACTTC	CASSHLAEGNEQYF	TRBV4-3	NA	NA	TRBJ2-7	14
TGCGCCAGCAGACTCAGGGCCATCAACACAAATCGTCGGGATTCACCCCTCCACTTT	CASRLRAINTNRRDSPLHF	TRBV4-1	NA	NA	TRBJ1-6	19
TGTGCCAGCAGCTTAGGTGCGGGCAGGTCTTACAATGAGCAGTTCTTC	CASSLGAGRSYNEQFF	TRBV7-2	NA	NA	TRBJ2-1	16
TGTGCCAGCACCTCGACAGGGGGAGACATTCAGTACTTC	CASTSTGGDIQYF	TRBV5-4	TRBD1	NA	TRBJ2-4	13
TGTGCCAGCAGTTATCTCGGTGGCTCCTACGAGCAGTACTTC	CASSYLGGSYEQYF	TRBV6-5	NA	NA	TRBJ2-7	14
TGTGCCAGCAGTAGGGGTAACGCAGGAAACACCATATATTTT	CASSRGNAGNTIYF	TRBV6-6	NA	NA	TRBJ1-3	14
TGTGCCAGCAGCTTAGAGGGATCACTAGCCAAAAACATTCAGTACTTC	CASSLEGSLAKNIQYF	TRBV7-9	NA	NA	TRBJ2-4	16
TGTGCCAGCGCCCGGCAGACAAACACTGAAGCTTTCTTT	CASARQTNTEAFF	TRBV7-9	NA	NA	TRBJ1-1	13
TGTGCCAGCAGCTTAGTTCTTGGGGTGACTCGGGCGCATGGCTACACCTTC	CASSLVLGVTRAHGYTF	TRBV7-8	NA	NA	TRBJ1-2	17
TGTGCCAGCGCTACAAACCAGCTCAGGTCCCGGTTAAATCAGCCCCAGCATTTT	CASATNQLRSRLNQPQHF	TRBV19	NA	once	TRBJ1-5	18
TGCGCCAGCAGCCGAGATTCTCCACCCGGGGCGTATGGCTACACCTTC	CASSRDSPPGAYGYTF	TRBV5-1	NA	NA	TRBJ1-2	16
TGCGCCAGCAGCACAGGGGCCTCCCCACACACTGAAGCTTTCTTT	CASSTGASPHTEAFF	TRBV23-1	TRBD1	once	TRBJ1-1	15
TGTGCCAGCAGGATTACAGGGTTTCAGACCCAGTACTTC	CASRITGFQTQYF	TRBV7-2	NA	once	TRBJ2-5	13
TGTGCCAGCAGCCAGCCCGGGGCGGGGGGCGCAGATACGCAGTATTTT	CASSQPGAGGADTQYF	TRBV7-2	TRBD2	NA	TRBJ2-3	16
TGTGCCAGCAGTTTTGGCTCCGGCAGTGGGACTGAAGCTTTCTTT	CASSFGSGSGTEAFF	TRBV27	NA	NA	TRBJ1-1	15
TGTGCCAGCAGCTTGGCCGGCGTGGACAGAACATCCTCGCTCTACGAGCAGTACTTC	CASSLAGVDRTSSLYEQYF	TRBV5-4	NA	NA	TRBJ2-7	19
TGTGCCAGTAGGGAAGCGAGGAGGACCGGGGAGCTGTTTTTT	CASREARRTGELFF	TRBV19	NA	NA	TRBJ2-2	14
TGTGCCAGCACCCCGACAGGAGGCCTTACCGGCGTGACCTTC	CASTPTGGLTGVTF	TRBV7-3	NA	NA	TRBJ1-2	14
TGCGCCAGCAGCCAAGGTATTGGGGAGTTCAATGAAAAACTGTTTTTT	CASSQGIGEFNEKLFF	TRBV4-3	NA	NA	TRBJ1-4	16
TGTGCCAGTAGTATACGGCAGGGTGGACAGCCCCAGCATTTT	CASSIRQGGQPQHF	TRBV19	NA	NA	TRBJ1-5	14
TGTGCCAGCAGCTTGTTAGGTCAGGGGGAAGAGACCCAGTACTTC	CASSLLGQGEETQYF	TRBV5-4	TRBD1	NA	TRBJ2-5	15
TGTGCCAGCAGTCCCTTACCGGGATCCTATGGCTACACCTTC	CASSPLPGSYGYTF	TRBV27	NA	NA	TRBJ1-2	14
TGCGCCAGCAGCTTGGCCAACATAGAGAACACTGAAGCTTTCTTT	CASSLANIENTEAFF	TRBV5-1	NA	NA	TRBJ1-1	15
TGTGCCAGCAGTGCGGCTACCGGGACAGGGTATGGCTACACCTTC	CASSAATGTGYGYTF	TRBV6-1	TRBD1	NA	TRBJ1-2	15
TGTGCCAGCTCACCTGCTCTCTCCTCCACTGAAGCTTTCTTT	CASSPALSSTEAFF	TRBV18	NA	NA	TRBJ1-1	14
TGTGCCAGCAGCTTAGTAATCCAGGGGGCGGGTGAGCAGTTCTTC	CASSLVIQGAGEQFF	TRBV7-2	TRBD1	NA	TRBJ2-1	15
TGTGCCAGCAGGTCCCGGGACTACAAGCAAGAGACCCAGTACTTC	CASRSRDYKQETQYF	TRBV5-4	TRBD2	once	TRBJ2-5	15
TGTGCCAGCGGCACTGGCAGCTCCTATAATTCACCCCTCCACTTT	CASGTGSSYNSPLHF	TRBV9	NA	NA	TRBJ1-6	15
TGTGCCAGTAGTCGGCGGGGGGTGGATACCGGGGAGCTGTTTTTT	CASSRRGVDTGELFF	TRBV19	TRBD2	NA	TRBJ2-2	15
TGTGCCAGCAGCTTAGTGGGGGACAGGGGCAATGAGCAGTTCTTC	CASSLVGDRGNEQFF	TRBV11-3	TRBD1	NA	TRBJ2-1	15
TGTGCCAGCAGCCCACTCCTTTTCGGGTCCGCCTACGAGCAGTACTTC	CASSPLLFGSAYEQYF	TRBV7-9	NA	NA	TRBJ2-7	16
TGTGCCAGCAGCCGTAATGGGAGGAACACTGAAGCTTTCTTT	CASSRNGRNTEAFF	TRBV11-2	NA	NA	TRBJ1-1	14
TGTGCCACGGGCAGGGGAGAGGGCAACACTGAAGCTTTCTTT	CATGRGEGNTEAFF	TRBV10-3	NA	NA	TRBJ1-1	14
TGTGCCAGCATTGAGGGACAGTTCGGGGAGCTGTTTTTT	CASIEGQFGELFF	TRBV2	TRBD1	NA	TRBJ2-2	13
TGTGCCAGTAGTATAGTATCCCCCAACACTGAAGCTTTCTTT	CASSIVSPNTEAFF	TRBV19	NA	NA	TRBJ1-1	14
TGTGCCAGCAGCCAATCAAGGATCTATGGCTACACCTTC	CASSQSRIYGYTF	TRBV14	NA	NA	TRBJ1-2	13
TGTGCCAGCAGCCCGAGGACAGGGGGCCACGAGCAGTACTTC	CASSPRTGGHEQYF	TRBV7-2	TRBD1	NA	TRBJ2-7	14
TGTGCCAGCAGCTTAATTCCCCCACCACCCATATATTTT	CASSLIPPPPIYF	TRBV11-2	NA	NA	TRBJ1-3	13
TGTGCCAGCAGCTTAGAGACCGGGGCCCAGTACTTC	CASSLETGAQYF	TRBV7-8	NA	NA	TRBJ2-5	12
TGTGCCAGCAGGTTCAGGGGGGCGGAGAGGGCTTTCTTT	CASRFRGAERAFF	TRBV11-3	TRBD1	NA	TRBJ1-1	13
TGTGCCAGCAGCTTATACCCCCTAGGTGGTTCGGGAGAGACCCAGTACTTC	CASSLYPLGGSGETQYF	TRBV7-6	NA	NA	TRBJ2-5	17
TGTGCCAGCAGTTACTCGGGTGCAGTAGGTGGCTACACCTTC	CASSYSGAVGGYTF	TRBV6-5	NA	NA	TRBJ1-2	14